Shown below are 27 T cell receptor beta chains from a single sample sequenced in a study of early stage breast cancer tumors. Here immunoSEQ multiplex PCR was the method, and the copy in TCRdb shows in-frame clones only, minus some. Among 5,800 or so clones, over 65% were seen once, and the ten largest hold around 10%. The sequenced material came from normal breast tissue next to the tumor. All receptors come from a person aged 70 to 79 with breast cancer.

The chain employs TRBV7-7 and TRBJ2-5; D may be TRBD2 (7 bases). This CDR3 has 13 amino acids. CDR1 and CDR2 (germline): SSHAT, FNYEAQ (reference sequence). V dropped 4 bases and J dropped 6 bases, with 12 bases sitting between them. The CDR3 nucleotides are TGTGCCAGCAGCTCCGAGGGGGGGAAGACCCAGTACTTC. It translates to CASSSEGGKTQYF.

The gene calls are TRBV4-3 and TRBJ1-4; a weak D match, TRBD1 (5 bases). Germline-derived CDR1 and CDR2 are LGHNA and YSLEER. The CDR3 loop spans 13 amino acids. Trimming removed 1 base at V and 8 bases at J, with 8 bases between. The CDR3 coding sequence is TGCGCCAGCAGCCAAGGACAGCAAGAAAAACTGTTTTTT. It specifies CASSQGQQEKLFF.

In DNA, the CDR3 is TGTGCCAGCAGCTCAGCGTCAACCTACAATGAGCAGTTCTTC. Protein: CASSSASTYNEQFF. The V and J genes are TRBV7-3 and TRBJ2-1, with no clear D. The CDR3 has 14 amino acids. Germline V CDR1 and CDR2: SGHTA, FQGTGA. V lost 4 bases and J lost 2, with 9 bases in between.

The gene calls are TRBV28 and TRBJ1-2; D is perhaps TRBD1 (5 bases). In germline, CDR1 is MDHEN, CDR2 SYDVKM. The V gene lost 5 bases and the J gene lost 2 bases, with 15 bases spanning the gap. CDR3 length: 15 amino acids. CDR3 nucleotides: TGTGCCAGCAGTCCCCTCAGGGTGGGGAACTATGGCTACACCTTC. Encoded protein: CASSPLRVGNYGYTF.

The V and J genes are TRBV2 and TRBJ2-1; 10 nucleotides align to TRBD1. Germline-derived CDR1 and CDR2 are SNHLY and FYNNEI. The CDR3 loop spans 15 amino acids. After removal of 4 bases from V and 7 bases from J, the junction contained 7 bases not matched to a gene. The CDR3 sequence is CASSVETGGRNEQFF. CDR3 DNA: TGTGCCAGCAGTGTCGAGACAGGGGGCCGGAATGAGCAGTTCTTC.

There are a few counts of this clone. V gene TRBV27 combines with J gene TRBJ1-6; TRBD1 matches at 10 bases. J gave up 17 bases and V 7 bases, and 8 bases lay outside the gene matches. Germline V CDR1 and CDR2: MNHEY, SMNVEV (reference sequence). This CDR3 region has 12 residues. CDR3: CASKHGTGEVHF. CDR3 nucleotides: TGTGCCAGCAAACACGGGACAGGGGAGGTCCACTTT.

This clone was seen a few times. The CDR3, as DNA: TGTGCCAGCAGCCGGGACAGAGAGACCCAGTACTTC. Its protein is CASSRDRETQYF. The chain has TRBV4-2 and TRBJ2-5; TRBD1 matches at 7 bases. V was pared by 4 bases and J by 4 bases, with 0 bases of the junction left unmatched. This CDR3 contains 12 residues. Germline V lookup: CDR1 LGHNA, CDR2 YNFKEQ.

The chain combines TRBV5-6 with TRBJ2-2; a possible D gene is TRBD1 (6 bases). V was trimmed by 2 bases and J by 0 bases, leaving 8 bases between them. Germline V gene sequence: CDR1 SGHDT, CDR2 YYEEEE. The CDR3 covers 15 residues. CDR3 sequence: CASSFWTANTGELFF. CDR3 bases: TGTGCCAGCAGCTTTTGGACAGCGAACACCGGGGAGCTGTTTTTT.

This CDR3 is CASSEPREGLNTEAFF. The DNA for the CDR3 is TGCGCCAGCAGTGAGCCTAGGGAGGGGTTGAACACTGAAGCTTTCTTT. The chain combines TRBV10-2 with TRBJ1-1, with D tentatively TRBD1 (5 bases). From germline, CDR1 is WSHSY and CDR2 SAAADI. Trimming shortened V by 2 bases and J by 0 bases, and 13 bases separated the two germline ends. The CDR3 loop spans 16 amino acids.

This clone appeared a single time. Its ends do not fully match the called genes, so a read error is possible. The DNA of the CDR3 is TGTGCCAGCAGCGAAGCACAGTACTCTGGAAACACCATATATTTT. Protein sequence: CASSEAQYSGNTIYF. The chain carries TRBV2 and TRBJ1-3; the D is unclear. In germline, CDR1 is SNHLY, CDR2 FYNNEI. This CDR3 region has 15 residues.

This chain joins TRBV5-1 and TRBJ1-5; 7 bases map to TRBD1. The CDR3 loop spans 14 amino acids. After removal of 3 bases from V and 4 bases from J, the junction contained 4 bases not matched to a gene. Germline CDR1 SGHRS, CDR2 YFSETQ. The CDR3 DNA sequence: TGCGCCAGCAGCTGGGGGACAGCGAATCAGCCCCAGCATTTT. Amino acid sequence: CASSWGTANQPQHF.

This chain links TRBV7-9 with TRBJ2-3; 7 bases align to TRBD2. V was pared by 0 bases and J by 6 bases, with 9 bases of the junction left unmatched. The germline CDR1 and CDR2 sequences are SEHNR and FQNEAQ (reference sequence). The CDR3 is 16 amino acids. The CDR3 loop reads CASSLAPTSEFDTQYF. The CDR3 DNA reads as TGTGCCAGCAGCTTAGCCCCAACTAGCGAGTTCGATACGCAGTATTTT.

This clone was seen once. V gene TRBV2 combines with J gene TRBJ2-5; TRBD1 matches 7 bases. CDR3 size: 14 residues. The germline V gene has CDR1 SNHLY and CDR2 FYNNEI. Trimming removed 5 bases from V and 4 bases from J; junction bases left unmatched: 7. CDR3 residues: CASSPGQARETQYF. CDR3 sequence (DNA): TGTGCCAGCAGTCCCGGACAGGCTAGAGAGACCCAGTACTTC.

The V and J genes are TRBV6-1 and TRBJ1-2; D might be TRBD1 (5 bases). The CDR3 covers 16 residues. The V gene's germline CDR1 is MNHNS and CDR2 SASEGT. The ends were cut back, 1 base at V and 4 bases at J, with 16 bases in the middle. The CDR3 DNA reads as TGTGCCAGCAGTGAAGGGGGGAGGGGTTCCTTCTATGGCTACACCTTC. Its translation is CASSEGGRGSFYGYTF.

The V call is TRBV5-1, the J call TRBJ1-1; D possibly corresponds to TRBD1 (5 bases). CDR3 length: 14 residues. Per germline, CDR1 SGHRS and CDR2 YFSETQ. Trimming took off 2 bases at V and 2 bases at J, with 10 bases between the two ends. In nucleotides, the CDR3 is TGCGCCAGCAGCTTTGGACAAGAAAACACTGAAGCTTTCTTT. Amino acid sequence: CASSFGQENTEAFF. The full variable domain, completed using reference TRBV5-1 and TRBJ1-1, is KAGVTQTPRYLIKTRGQQVTLSCSPISGHRSVSWYQQTPGQGLQFLFEYFSETQRNKGNFPGRFSGRQFSNSRSEMNVSTLELGDSALYLCASSFGQENTEAFFGQGTRLTVV.

The V call is TRBV28, the J call TRBJ1-4; D is perhaps TRBD1 (5 bases). The V gene lost 7 bases and the J gene lost 3 bases, with 18 bases spanning the gap. Germline CDR1 reads MDHEN; CDR2 reads SYDVKM. The CDR3 has 16 amino acids. The CDR3 sequence: CASKPTRGKANEKLFF. In DNA form, the CDR3 reads TGTGCCAGCAAACCCACGCGGGGGAAAGCTAATGAAAAACTGTTTTTT.

There are a few counts of this clone. The chain uses TRBV5-1 and TRBJ1-3; 10 nucleotides agree with TRBD1. Per germline, CDR1 SGHRS and CDR2 YFSETQ. V shed 4 bases and J 7 bases; nucleotides not matched to a gene: 5. This CDR3 spans 14 amino acids. CDR3: CASSTDRGSNTIYF. As DNA, the CDR3 is TGCGCCAGCAGCACGGACAGGGGGTCCAACACCATATATTTT.

The chain couples TRBV5-1 to TRBJ2-5; TRBD2 agrees at 7 bases. Per the germline V gene, CDR1 is SGHRS and CDR2 is YFSETQ. The CDR3 is made up of 14 amino acids. V was clipped by 4 bases and J by 5 bases; unmatched bases: 8. CDR3 loop: CASSKTGGRETQYF. The CDR3 DNA sequence: TGCGCCAGCAGCAAAACGGGGGGAAGGGAGACCCAGTACTTC.

The gene calls are TRBV15 and TRBJ2-5, with 12 nucleotides matching TRBD2. In germline, CDR1 is LNHNV, CDR2 YYDKDF (reference sequence). The V and J ends lost 4 bases and 2 bases, in that order; junction bases with no gene match: 8. The CDR3 runs 17 residues. The DNA of the CDR3 is TGTGCCACCAGCACCCTGGGACTAGCGGGCCTTCAAGAGACCCAGTACTTC. Its translation: CATSTLGLAGLQETQYF.

The chain is built from TRBV10-3 and TRBJ2-3; TRBD2 matches at 9 bases. Germline CDR1 and CDR2: ENHRY and SYGVKD. V gave up 6 bases and J gave up 3 bases; unmatched junction bases: 7. CDR3 length equals 15 residues. CDR3 region: CAISPRLAETDTQYF. As DNA, the CDR3 is TGTGCCATCAGCCCAAGACTAGCGGAGACAGATACGCAGTATTTT.

This rearrangement joins TRBV11-2 to TRBJ1-4; D is uncertain. The CDR3 is made up of 15 amino acids. Trimming removed 5 bases from V and 8 bases from J, with 18 bases in between. Germline V gene sequence: CDR1 SGHAT, CDR2 FQNNGV. CDR3: CASSPRSIGAEKLFF. The CDR3 bases are TGTGCCAGCAGCCCCCGGAGCATTGGTGCGGAAAAACTGTTTTTT.

The chain couples TRBV10-1 to TRBJ2-3, with unresolved D. The CDR3 sequence is 13 residues long. The germline gives CDR1 WNHNN, CDR2 SYGVQD (reference sequence). V gave up 4 bases and J gave up 7 bases, with 12 bases separating them. The CDR3 bases are TGCGCCAGCAGTGTCGAGTCGTCGTATACGCAGTATTTT. This translates into CASSVESSYTQYF.

This clone appeared a single time. J is TRBJ2-5 and V is TRBV5-6; D unclear. This CDR3 is 14 amino acids long. Deletions cut 0 bases from V and 5 bases from J, with 11 bases between. The germline V gene has CDR1 SGHDT and CDR2 YYEEEE. CDR3 region: CASSLGDPRETQYF. The CDR3 DNA is TGTGCCAGCAGCTTGGGCGATCCTCGGGAGACCCAGTACTTC.

This chain joins TRBV5-6 and TRBJ2-7; TRBD1 is a possible D gene (5 bases). This CDR3 contains 15 residues. The germline V gene encodes CDR1 SGHDT and CDR2 YYEEEE. Trimming shortened V by 1 base and J by 2 bases, and 13 bases separated the two germline ends. Here the CDR3 DNA reads TGTGCCAGCAGCTTGAATCTACAGACAGCCTACGAGCAGTACTTC. Protein sequence: CASSLNLQTAYEQYF.

V gene TRBV5-1 combines with J gene TRBJ2-7; TRBD2 matches 13 bases. This CDR3 spans 19 amino acids. Unmatched junction bases numbered 17, after V lost 2 bases and J lost 6 bases. Looked up from germline, CDR1 is SGHRS and CDR2 is YFSETQ. The CDR3 region has the DNA TGCGCCAGCAGCTTAAGTGTCACGGTAGGACTAGCGGGAGCTGGCGAGCAGTACTTC. This encodes CASSLSVTVGLAGAGEQYF.

The chain uses TRBV28 and TRBJ1-2; 8 nucleotides agree with TRBD1. The J segment lost 8 bases and the V segment lost 7 bases, leaving 12 bases of the junction unmatched. Looked up from germline, CDR1 is MDHEN and CDR2 is SYDVKM. The CDR3 is 14 amino acids. The CDR3 loop is CASTSLDRVRGYTF. The CDR3 DNA reads as TGTGCCAGCACCTCGTTGGACAGGGTGAGGGGCTACACCTTC.

This clone was detected only a few times. The chain employs TRBV9 and TRBJ2-1; D uncertain. Trimming stripped 3 bases from V and 4 bases from J, with 8 bases between. Germline V gene lookup returns CDR1 SGDLS and CDR2 YYNGEE. There are 13 residues in the CDR3. The DNA of the CDR3 is TGTGCCAGCAGCGCGCAGGATTACAATGAGCAGTTCTTC. Encoded protein: CASSAQDYNEQFF.